This TCR beta chain was sequenced in a study of blood T cell repertoires in COVID-19. Study as a whole: Samples representing acute and convalescent COVID-19 were sourced from the United States, Italy and Spain. PBMCs, B-cell-depleted T cells, or T cells provided the cDNA or gDNA that made up the material.

The CDR3 totals 12 residues. The V gene's germline CDR1 is MNHNY and CDR2 SVGAGI (reference sequence). Trimming took off 5 bases at V and 10 bases at J, with 14 bases between the two ends. In the authors' workflow: Reference gene primers were amplified, and this amplification served to estimate nucleated cell counts. The table came from immunoSEQ multiplex PCR; TCRdb's copy has only in-frame clones and leaves some out. The V and J calls and the clone size are those of that table, but D and trimming were determined from the DNA. The data show about 36,000 clones, roughly 80% seen once. The clonotype comes from a man in his 60s with active COVID-19. The chain couples TRBV6-6 to TRBJ1-1; tentatively, D is TRBD1 (6 bases). The specimen sequenced was peripheral blood. The CDR3 DNA follows: TGTGCCAGCAGTCCCGGACAGAAACGAGCTTTCTTT. Translating gives CASSPGQKRAFF.